This T cell receptor beta chain was identified in a study of blood T cell repertoires in COVID-19. CDR3 length: 11 amino acids. CDR1 ENHRY and CDR2 SYGVKD come from the germline V gene. V was pared by 8 bases and J by 3 bases, with 8 bases between. TCRdb's table, derived via immunoSEQ multiplex PCR, lists solely in-frame clones and lacks some. Of around 260,000 clones listed, 65% to 90% are singletons. The sequencing input was peripheral blood. The V gene is TRBV10-3, the J gene TRBJ2-7; weak D call: TRBD2 (5 bases). The receptor was isolated from a human donor in a cohort sampled during active COVID-19. The CDR3 sequence: CAIGRGYEQYF. DNA for the CDR3: TGTGCCATCGGACGGGGCTACGAGCAGTACTTC.